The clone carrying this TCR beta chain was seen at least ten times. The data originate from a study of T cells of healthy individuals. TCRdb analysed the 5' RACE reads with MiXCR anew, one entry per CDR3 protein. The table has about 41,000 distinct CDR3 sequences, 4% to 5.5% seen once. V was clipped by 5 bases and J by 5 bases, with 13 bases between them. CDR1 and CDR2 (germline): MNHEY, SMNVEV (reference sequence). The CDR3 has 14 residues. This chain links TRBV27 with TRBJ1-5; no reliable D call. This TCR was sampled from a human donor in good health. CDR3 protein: CASSTTNTDQPQHF. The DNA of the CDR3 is TGTGCCAGCAGTACCACCAACACGGATCAGCCCCAGCATTTT.